The clone carrying this TCR beta chain was seen a few times. As yet, its antigen is unknown. The data stem from a study of T-cell memory formation after mild COVID-19. Study overall: Largely, TCR clusters stayed within a single donor.

Study results and limitations: Among contracting clones, CD4+ were mainly CM/EM and CD8+ enriched in EMRA. Day 15 to 85 contractors were CD4/CD8 balanced; later expanders leaned CD4+.

TCRalpha and TCRbeta libraries used 5'RACE with constant-segment primers and UMIs. Each CDR3 protein gets one entry after TCRdb re-called the 5' RACE reads with MiXCR. Here the sample spans 580,000 or so distinct CDR3 sequences, around 15% being singletons. Germline trimming cut 2 bases from V and 5 bases from J; bases unmatched to any gene: 9. There are 16 residues in the CDR3. The germline V gene has CDR1 LGHNA and CDR2 YNFKEQ. The chain has TRBV4-2 and TRBJ2-5, with 9 bases fitting TRBD2. The sequenced sample was PBMCs or a T cell subset sorted from them (not recorded which). This TCR was recovered from an adult woman who had mild COVID-19 (a few samples of this study predate the infection). Cell type and time point are not known. CDR3 nucleotides: TGTGCCAGCAGCCAACGGGTTAGCGGGAGTATGGAGACCCAGTACTTC. It codes for CASSQRVSGSMETQYF.